The clone carrying this T cell receptor (beta chain) was observed a handful of times. The antigen is unknown. A second PCR of about 6 to 12 cycles used a sample-barcoded 5' primer and a J-beta primer mix. Tagging of each cDNA molecule was performed by a template-switch adaptor with 12 random nucleotides. Each of the samples gave a minimum of 2.5 million paired-end reads that contained CDR3. TCRdb fed the 5' RACE reads into MiXCR, producing one record per CDR3 protein. There are roughly 800,000 distinct CDR3 sequences in the sample; 58% occur only once, and roughly 20% lies in the top ten. This sample is part of a study of blood T cells in healthy people across ages. Study-wide results and limits: Roughly linearly, TCR beta diversity per million T cells fell as age increased. Without sorted subsets, naive and antigen-experienced compartments could not be conclusively compared.

This CDR3 has 13 amino acids. Per germline, CDR1 MNHEY and CDR2 SVGEGT. With V trimmed by 4 bases and J by 3 bases, 3 bases remained unmatched. The TCR comes from a man aged 30-40 years in good health. V and J are TRBV6-2 or TRBV6-3 and TRBJ2-7, with TRBD2 identical over 7 bases. Sequencing was done on a sample of blood. CDR3 sequence: CASSFSSGYEQYF. CDR3 bases: TGTGCCAGCAGTTTCTCTAGCGGCTACGAGCAGTACTTC.